This T cell receptor (beta chain) derives from a study of cytomegalovirus exposure and HLA in healthy donors (dated 2017 in TCRdb). General notes on the study: The 666 repertoires of the first cohort and the roughly 120 validation repertoires were produced on the same platform, according to a later analysis. The study was designed to test whether signatures of past pathogen exposure could be identified by cataloging public T cell receptors. A separate validation cohort of more than 100 different subjects was used in addition to the roughly 670-subject first cohort. To predict cytomegalovirus infection status, the study brought together high-throughput TCR immunosequencing, statistical association of individual TCRs with disease status, and machine learning.

In regard to this clone: The antigen this receptor binds is unknown. No base qualities exist here, and no much larger clone lies one base off it.

Library creation used the immunoSEQ multiplex PCR assay. Under the source paper's analysis protocol: A statistical classification framework was built for diagnosing cytomegalovirus status from the catalog of TCR beta chain sequences. The table comes from immuneACCESS by way of TCRdb, which keeps in-frame sequences with V and J called. Part of the clones is missing from these tables; in studies checked, under half for an unresolved V gene and the rest for unknown reasons. The V and J calls and the clone size are those of that table, but D and trimming were determined from the DNA. The sample table shows about 71,000 clones, and less than 95% are seen once. The ten largest account for 0.9% to 1.2% of the sample. The donors were included in the validation cohort of 130 or so subjects, a group kept apart from the roughly 700-subject first cohort. CDR1 SGHVS and CDR2 FNYEAQ were looked up in the germline V gene. V is clipped by 2 bases and J by 9 bases, and the sequence between their germline boundaries is 11 bases long. The CDR3 numbers 13 residues from cysteine through phenylalanine. The CDR3 DNA has 39 bases and is translated from base 1.

The full study reports these points: The study listed 164 TCR beta chains as associated with cytomegalovirus. A later analysis found that TCRs clustered in the first cohort also tended to co-occur in the roughly 120 validation repertoires, with just under 95% of cluster scores above 0. The classifier was reported to diagnose cytomegalovirus status with high specificity and sensitivity in both the original and validation cohorts. In vitro tests confirmed that a few of the cytomegalovirus-associated TCR beta chains recognize cytomegalovirus antigens. All 130 or so repertoires were used to score co-occurrence in the validation cohort in a later analysis, because that analysis had no HLA typing for the cohort. Across donors, most TCR sequences were observed very rarely, whereas some public TCRs were present in many individuals. The authors suggested that the approach could potentially be extended to other disease states and immunological phenotypes.

The specimen was PBMCs. This TCR came from a woman aged 18-29 years in good health and CMV-seronegative. In this chain, TRBV7-6 is recombined with TRBJ2-1; the D gene identity is not certain. For the CDR3, the sequence is CASSLLAAGEQFF. The sequence in DNA is TGTGCCAGCAGCTTACTTGCTGCAGGTGAGCAGTTCTTC. With the portions outside the CDR3 filled from the reference TRBV7-6 and TRBJ2-1 genes, the complete variable region becomes GAGVSQSPRYKVTKRGQDVALRCDPISGHVSLYWYRQALGQGPEFLTYFNYEAQQDKSGLPNDRFSAERPEGSISTLTIQRTEQRDSAMYRCASSLLAAGEQFFGPGTRLTVL.